This is a list of T cell receptor beta chains from one sample in a study of beta chain features in type 1 diabetes. TCRdb keeps only in-frame clones here, not all; method: immunoSEQ multiplex PCR. The sample shows hundreds of thousands of clones, 10% to 12% of them seen only once. The sample taken for sequencing was naive CD4+ T cells from blood. These receptor sequences come from a woman aged 18-29 years in good health. Each CDR3 is given with its conserved first and last residue. Fields, in order: CDR3 DNA, CDR3 protein, clone size, V gene, D gene, J gene. D genes are given only for firm matches. Size values are once, few and many counts, or a class for expanded clones, and some rows have none.

TGTGCCACCAGCAGACTAGGAGAACTATACAATGAGCAGTTCTTC CATSRLGELYNEQFF many TRBV15 - TRBJ2-1
TGCGCCAGCAGCTTACCGAGCGGGGGGGCCTTTAGCACAGATACGCAGTATTTT CASSLPSGGAFSTDTQYF few TRBV4-1 TRBD2 TRBJ2-3
TGTGCCAGCAGTTACTCCGGACAGGGCACAGATACGCAGTATTTT CASSYSGQGTDTQYF few TRBV6-6 TRBD1 TRBJ2-3
TGTGCCAGCAGTCCGGGGGGTTACGAGCAGTACTTC CASSPGGYEQYF few TRBV14 TRBD2 TRBJ2-7
TGTGCCAGCAGCTTACTGTTGCAGGGCGCCTACACCTTC CASSLLLQGAYTF few TRBV7-2 - TRBJ1-2
TGTGCCAGCAGCCTGGGTGAAGGGTGGGGCTACACCTTC CASSLGEGWGYTF few TRBV5-6 - TRBJ1-2
TGTGCCAGCCCCAAGAACACTGAAGCTTTCTTT CASPKNTEAFF many TRBV21-1 - TRBJ1-1
TGCGCCAGCAGCGTGACTAGCGGGGACGATGAGCAGTTCTTC CASSVTSGDDEQFF - TRBV5-1 TRBD2 TRBJ2-1
TGTGCCAGCAGCCTCACCGAGGCACAGCCCCAGCATTTT CASSLTEAQPQHF - TRBV7-2 - TRBJ1-5
TGTGCCAGCAGCCTCGGACAGGTGGAGACCCAGTACTTC CASSLGQVETQYF - TRBV7-3 TRBD1 TRBJ2-5
TGTGCCAGCAGTTTATCCCCCGGGGAGCTGTTTTTT CASSLSPGELFF - TRBV28 - TRBJ2-2
TGTGCCAGCAGCCCCGGATGGGGCAGGGATTATGGCTACACCTTC CASSPGWGRDYGYTF - TRBV7-6 - TRBJ1-2
TGTGCCACCAGCACCGAGAGACGACCCCTTGCTTACAATGAGCAGTTCTTC CATSTERRPLAYNEQFF - TRBV15 - TRBJ2-1
TGTGCCAGCAGCTTGCAGCCGGGAGTGGCCTACAATGAGCAGTTCTTC CASSLQPGVAYNEQFF few TRBV7-2 - TRBJ2-1
TGTGCCAGCAGTGCGGAACAGGGCAATCAGCCCCAGCATTTT CASSAEQGNQPQHF - TRBV2 - TRBJ1-5
TGTGCCAGCAGTTATGGCGGGGGTGCCTACAATGAGCAGTTCTTC CASSYGGGAYNEQFF few TRBV28 TRBD2 TRBJ2-1
TGTGCCAGCAGCCAGGATAGACACAATGAGCAGTTCTTC CASSQDRHNEQFF - TRBV7-2 - TRBJ2-1
TGTGCCAGCAGCGGATCACAGGTTAGCGGCTACACCTTC CASSGSQVSGYTF few TRBV6-5 - TRBJ1-2
TGTGCCAGCAGCTTAACGGGAAGGGTAGCCAAAAACATTCAGTACTTC CASSLTGRVAKNIQYF - TRBV5-6 - TRBJ2-4
TGTGCCAGTAGTATACGACAGGGGGCGTTTGGCGAGACCCAGTACTTC CASSIRQGAFGETQYF few TRBV19 TRBD1 TRBJ2-5
TGTGCCAGCAGCGTAGTTTCGTTGACAGCGGGGACGCAGTATTTT CASSVVSLTAGTQYF - TRBV9 TRBD2 TRBJ2-3
TGTGCCATCAGCGTACAGGGGGCTGCTCAGCCCCAGCATTTT CAISVQGAAQPQHF - TRBV10-3 TRBD1 TRBJ1-5
TGTGCCAGCAGCCGCAGTCCTAGGGAGACCCAGTACTTC CASSRSPRETQYF many TRBV9 - TRBJ2-5
TGTGCCAGCAGCCCACAGGGGGCAAGCAATCAGCCCCAGCATTTT CASSPQGASNQPQHF few TRBV25-1 TRBD1 TRBJ1-5
TGTGCCAGCAGTTTCTCGATTCAGTACAATGAGCAGTTCTTC CASSFSIQYNEQFF few TRBV28 - TRBJ2-1
TGTGCCAGCAGCTTAACGGCTAGCGGGAGGCGAGACCCCTACTTC CASSLTASGRRDPYF - TRBV7-2 TRBD2 TRBJ2-5
TGTGCCAGCTCACCGGCGGAAACCTACGAGCAGTACTTC CASSPAETYEQYF - TRBV18 - TRBJ2-7
TGTGCCAGCAGTTCGGGACAGCGAACCTTCACAGATACGCAGTATTTT CASSSGQRTFTDTQYF - TRBV5-4 TRBD1 TRBJ2-3
TGTGCCAGCAGCCCTCGACAGGGAGAAGGCGATCAGCCCCAGCATTTT CASSPRQGEGDQPQHF few TRBV16 TRBD1 TRBJ1-5
TGTGCCACCAATGTCCAGGGTCAGCAAGAGACCCAGTACTTC CATNVQGQQETQYF few TRBV15 - TRBJ2-5
TGTGCCCGAAGACGACTGAACACTGAAGCTTTCTTT CARRRLNTEAFF - TRBV30 - TRBJ1-1
TGCGCCAGCAGCTTGGATCCCCCGCCATACAATGAGCAGTTCTTC CASSLDPPPYNEQFF - TRBV5-1 - TRBJ2-1
TGTGCCTGGACCCTGGGTCTAGTTGGGGAGACCCAGTACTTC CAWTLGLVGETQYF few TRBV30 - TRBJ2-5
TGTGCCAGCAGCTTAGGATCGGGGGACAATTCACCCCTCCACTTT CASSLGSGDNSPLHF - TRBV7-2 - TRBJ1-6
TGCGCCAGCAGCTTGGGACTAGCGGGAGGGCCAAGTGCCAACAATGAGCAGTTCTTC CASSLGLAGGPSANNEQFF few TRBV5-1 TRBD2 TRBJ2-1
TGTGCCAGCAGTTACCGGGAGCTGTTTTTT CASSYRELFF few TRBV2 - TRBJ2-2
TGTGCTAGTGCCATTTTAAACAGGACGGGTAATGAGCAGTTCTTC CASAILNRTGNEQFF - TRBV12-5 - TRBJ2-1
TGTGCCAGCATCAAATTCCTAGGACAGAGGCTGTTTTTT CASIKFLGQRLFF - TRBV28 - TRBJ1-4
TGTGCCAGCAGCGTAGGCTGGTTTACAGATACGCAGTATTTT CASSVGWFTDTQYF few TRBV9 - TRBJ2-3
TGTGCCAGCAGCTTAGACCCCACGCTAAGACAGATCTATGGCTACACCTTC CASSLDPTLRQIYGYTF - TRBV7-2 - TRBJ1-2
TGTGCCAGCTCACCGACAGGGGGTCTCTCAGATACGCAGTATTTT CASSPTGGLSDTQYF - TRBV18 TRBD1 TRBJ2-3
TGTGCCAGCAGCCGGGACCGAAGGACCACAGATACGCAGTATTTT CASSRDRRTTDTQYF - TRBV7-2 - TRBJ2-3
TGTGCCAGTAGCGTAGCGGGAAAGCCAGATACGCAGTATTTT CASSVAGKPDTQYF few TRBV19 TRBD2 TRBJ2-3
TGTGCCAGCTCACCAGGGCACAGAACTAATGAAAAACTGTTTTTT CASSPGHRTNEKLFF few TRBV18 - TRBJ1-4
TGTGCCAGCAGATACGGACTAGCGGAGTACAATGAGCAGTTCTTC CASRYGLAEYNEQFF - TRBV5-4 TRBD2 TRBJ2-1
TGCAGCGTTCTTCCGGGACTAGCGGGAGATGAGCAGTTCTTC CSVLPGLAGDEQFF many TRBV29-1 TRBD2 TRBJ2-1
TGCAGCGTTGAAAGGTCAGGGATATTGGCTGAGCAGTTCTTC CSVERSGILAEQFF - TRBV29-1 - TRBJ2-1
TGCGCCAGCGCTCGTACCAGAGGCAATGAGCAGTTCTTC CASARTRGNEQFF many TRBV23-1 - TRBJ2-1
TGTGCCAGCAGCGTATTCAATGAGCAGTTCTTC CASSVFNEQFF few TRBV14 - TRBJ2-1
TGCAGCGTTGATGGGACAGGGGATGGCTATGGCTACACCTTC CSVDGTGDGYGYTF - TRBV29-1 TRBD1 TRBJ1-2
TGTGCCAGCAGCGCGAGGACAGGGGCCTCTGGCTACACCTTC CASSARTGASGYTF - TRBV5-4 TRBD1 TRBJ1-2
TGTGCCAGCAGTTTCAGCGGGGGGGCATTTAGGGTAGATACGCAGTATTTT CASSFSGGAFRVDTQYF few TRBV7-8 TRBD2 TRBJ2-3
TGCAGCGTTAGGGGACTAGCAACCCCCCCATACGAGCAGTACTTC CSVRGLATPPYEQYF - TRBV29-1 TRBD2 TRBJ2-7
TGTGCCAGCAGTCACCGCGGGGGATCGAGTGAGCAGTTCTTC CASSHRGGSSEQFF - TRBV28 TRBD2 TRBJ2-1
TGTGCCAGCAGTGGTGGGGCCAAAGTGGACATTCAGTACTTC CASSGGAKVDIQYF few TRBV2 - TRBJ2-4
TGTGCCAGCTCTTTTTACCGAGACTACGAGCAGTACTTC CASSFYRDYEQYF - TRBV7-2 - TRBJ2-7
TGTGCCAGCAGCTTCGGGCCGACAGATACGCAGTATTTT CASSFGPTDTQYF - TRBV11-2 - TRBJ2-3